These 22 T cell receptor beta chains originate from one sample sequenced in a study of shared clonotypes between healthy human individuals. Assay: immunoSEQ multiplex PCR; the TCRdb copy retains only in-frame clones and omits some. The sample gives millions of clones, approximately 94% of which show up once; 0.13% to 0.15% is in the top ten. The sample comprised naive CD4+ T cells sorted from blood. The subset: CD45RA+ positively selected. Every receptor here comes from a young man in good health.

The V gene is TRBV28, the J gene TRBJ2-1; 12 positions match TRBD2. Trimming cost V 5 bases and J 0 bases; bases outside gene matches: 5. The CDR3 runs to 17 residues. Germline assignment: CDR1 MDHEN and CDR2 SYDVKM. CDR3 sequence reads: CASSGLAGGGSYNEQFF. CDR3 bases: TGTGCCAGCAGTGGGCTAGCGGGAGGGGGCTCCTACAATGAGCAGTTCTTC.

The rearrangement uses TRBV5-1 and TRBJ2-2; D is uncertain. Trimming removed 2 bases at V and 1 base at J, with 6 bases between. This CDR3 spans 14 amino acids. Germline V gives CDR1 SGHRS, CDR2 YFSETQ. The CDR3: CASSFGVNTGELFF. CDR3 bases: TGCGCCAGCAGCTTCGGTGTGAACACCGGGGAGCTGTTTTTT.

The gene calls are TRBV4-3 and TRBJ2-1, with TRBD1 matching over 9 bases. Trimming took 8 bases from V and 5 from J; bases not matched to a gene: 4. The length of the CDR3 is 13 residues. Germline V lookup: CDR1 LGHNA, CDR2 YSLEER. The CDR3 loop reads CASRDRANNEQFF. CDR3 nucleotide sequence: TGCGCCAGCCGGGACAGGGCTAACAATGAGCAGTTCTTC.

The V gene is TRBV6-1, the J gene TRBJ2-7, with a tentative D call TRBD2 (6 bases). Germline V gene data show CDR1 as MNHNS and CDR2 as SASEGT. V lost 6 bases to trimming and J lost 5 bases, with 20 bases between them. The CDR3 extends over 15 amino acids. CDR3 sequence (DNA): TGTGCCAGCAGCCAGAGGCGTCTCGGCGGGGACGAGCAGTACTTC. This translates into CASSQRRLGGDEQYF.

The rearrangement links TRBV6-1 to TRBJ2-3, with 9 bases fitting TRBD2. The CDR3 has 18 residues. In germline, CDR1 is MNHNS, CDR2 SASEGT. V dropped 2 bases and J dropped 7; count of bases not matched to a gene: 16. DNA of the CDR3: TGTGCCAGCAGTGAATCCCACGCAGCTAGCGGGAAGGCGTATACGCAGTATTTT. It yields the protein CASSESHAASGKAYTQYF.

The V gene is TRBV27, the J gene TRBJ1-2, with D unclear. The CDR3 is 18 amino acids. Germline values: CDR1 MNHEY, CDR2 SMNVEV (reference sequence). The ends were cut back, 2 bases at V and 2 bases at J, with 21 bases in the middle. This CDR3 is CASSLTGPAYRVNYGYTF. CDR3 sequence (DNA): TGTGCCAGCAGTTTAACCGGGCCAGCCTATCGGGTGAACTATGGCTACACCTTC.

The chain uses TRBV28 and TRBJ2-7; D is ambiguous. This CDR3 is built from 14 residues. The germline V gene encodes CDR1 MDHEN and CDR2 SYDVKM. The V end lost 3 bases, the J end lost 4 bases, and 13 bases lay between the germline ends. The CDR3 DNA sequence: TGTGCCAGCAGTTTGAGTGCAGGATTATACGAGCAGTACTTC. Translation: CASSLSAGLYEQYF. Based on the CDR3 plus reference TRBV28 and TRBJ2-7, the full variable domain is DVKVTQSSRYLVKRTGEKVFLECVQDMDHENMFWYRQDPGLGLRLIYFSYDVKMKEKGDIPEGYSVSREKKERFSLILESASTNQTSMYLCASSLSAGLYEQYFGPGTRLTVT.

This chain uses TRBV29-1 with TRBJ2-5; 7 bases align to TRBD1. Germline V CDR1 and CDR2: SQVTM, ANQGSEA. The junction had 18 bases not matched to a gene; V was cut back by 0 bases and J by 14 bases. This CDR3 spans 15 amino acids. The CDR3 DNA sequence: TGCAGCGTTGAAGACGCTTGGACGACAGGGTTTCTCCCCTACTTC. Encoded protein: CSVEDAWTTGFLPYF.

V usage is TRBV19 and J usage is TRBJ2-1; D is unresolved. Trimming took off 3 bases at V and 9 bases at J, with 9 bases between the two ends. Germline V CDR1 and CDR2: LNHDA, SQIVND (reference sequence). The CDR3 spans 12 residues. The CDR3 loop is CASSISDSEQFF. The DNA of the CDR3 is TGTGCCAGTAGTATTTCTGATAGTGAGCAGTTCTTC.

This chain joins TRBV6-5 and TRBJ2-5; the D gene is possibly TRBD1 (5 bases). Germline CDR1 reads MNHEY; CDR2 reads SVGAGI. With 0 bases removed from V and 2 bases from J, the gap between germline ends came to 10 bases. This CDR3 has 15 residues. The CDR3 here is CASSYSVQGQETQYF. The CDR3 region has the DNA TGTGCCAGCAGTTACTCAGTCCAGGGTCAAGAGACCCAGTACTTC.

The chain is built from TRBV18 and TRBJ1-2; TRBD1 aligns across 8 bases. The junction had 6 bases not matched to a gene; V was cut back by 5 bases and J by 4 bases. From germline, CDR1 is KGHSH and CDR2 LQKENI. The CDR3 is 14 residues long. CDR3 nucleotide sequence: TGTGCCAGCTCATTGGACAGGGCGTTCTATGGCTACACCTTC. Translation: CASSLDRAFYGYTF.

Only one count was recorded for this clone. This chain joins TRBV4-1 and TRBJ2-5; D may be TRBD2 (6 bases). The CDR3 runs to 15 residues. CDR1 and CDR2 from the germline V gene are MGHRA and YSYEKL. Trimming took 0 bases from V and 3 from J, leaving 11 bases between them. As DNA, the CDR3 is TGCGCCAGCAGCCAAGAAGAGACTAGTAAAGAGACCCAGTACTTC. Its protein is CASSQEETSKETQYF.

Concerning this clone itself: Different DNA sequences within this sample yield the same CDR3. The V and J genes are TRBV5-1 and TRBJ1-6; 7 bases map to TRBD1. CDR1 and CDR2 (germline): SGHRS, YFSETQ. This CDR3 region has 15 residues. V shed 0 bases and J 6 bases; nucleotides not matched to a gene: 3. CDR3 region: CASSLDGQANSPLHF. The CDR3 DNA reads as TGCGCCAGCAGCTTGGATGGACAGGCTAATTCACCCCTCCACTTT. Using reference TRBV5-1 and TRBJ1-6 for the parts outside the CDR3, the full variable domain is KAGVTQTPRYLIKTRGQQVTLSCSPISGHRSVSWYQQTPGQGLQFLFEYFSETQRNKGNFPGRFSGRQFSNSRSEMNVSTLELGDSALYLCASSLDGQANSPLHFGNGTRLTVT.

This chain uses TRBV29-1 with TRBJ1-2; D is undetermined. Looked up from germline, CDR1 is SQVTM and CDR2 is ANQGSEA. This CDR3 is built from 10 residues. Trimming took off 7 bases at V and 8 bases at J, with 11 bases between the two ends. CDR3 amino acids: CSARIKGYTF. CDR3 nucleotides: TGCAGCGCCAGGATCAAGGGCTACACCTTC.

The CDR3 sequence is CASSIGYQGYTF. Here the CDR3 DNA reads TGTGCCAGTAGTATTGGCTACCAGGGCTACACCTTC. V is TRBV19 and J is TRBJ1-2, with D unresolved. The CDR3 has 12 residues. V lost 3 bases and J 8 bases, leaving 10 bases between the germline ends. CDR1 is LNHDA and CDR2 is SQIVND in the germline V gene (reference sequence).

This clone has just one count. V and J are TRBV7-2 and TRBJ1-5; D gene unclear. Trimming shortened V by 3 bases and J by 2 bases, and 11 bases separated the two germline ends. From germline, CDR1 is SGHTA and CDR2 FQGNSA. The CDR3 consists of 15 residues. CDR3 sequence (DNA): TGTGCCAGCAGCTTGATGACGTGGGGCAATCAGCCCCAGCATTTT. Protein: CASSLMTWGNQPQHF.

Regarding this clone: Other DNA sequences from this sample encode an identical CDR3 as well. The chain joins TRBV2 to TRBJ2-3; TRBD2 might be the D (6 bases). Trimming shortened V by 3 bases and J by 8 bases, and 9 bases separated the two germline ends. In germline, CDR1 is SNHLY, CDR2 FYNNEI. CDR3 length equals 12 residues. CDR3: CASSEGGGTQYF. The CDR3 bases are TGTGCCAGCAGTGAGGGGGGTGGTACGCAGTATTTT.

The rearrangement joins TRBV2 to TRBJ1-1; D might be TRBD1 (6 bases). This CDR3 comprises 13 residues. The V gene lost 5 bases and the J gene lost 7 bases, with 14 bases spanning the gap. Germline CDR1 reads SNHLY; CDR2 reads FYNNEI. The CDR3 coding sequence is TGTGCCAGCAGTCAACAGGGAAGCGATGAAGCTTTCTTT. This encodes CASSQQGSDEAFF.

The chain employs TRBV2 and TRBJ2-7; no clear D gene. This CDR3 is built from 13 residues. Germline V lookup: CDR1 SNHLY, CDR2 FYNNEI. The V end lost 7 bases, the J end lost 6 bases, and 16 bases lay between the germline ends. This CDR3 is CASTGRVLGEQYF. Written as DNA, the CDR3 is TGTGCCAGCACGGGCCGGGTACTCGGCGAGCAGTACTTC.

The V gene is TRBV7-3, the J gene TRBJ1-6; no firm D call. The CDR3 consists of 13 residues. Deletions cut 6 bases from V and 9 bases from J, with 12 bases between. Germline V gene lookup returns CDR1 SGHTA and CDR2 FQGTGA. CDR3 bases: TGTGCCAGCAGTTCCTTTACCGGTTCACCCCTCCACTTT. Amino acid sequence: CASSSFTGSPLHF.

In its sample, this clone was seen a few times. This chain links TRBV10-3 with TRBJ1-5; 8 nucleotides align to TRBD1. This CDR3 region has 13 residues. Germline CDR1 and CDR2: ENHRY and SYGVKD. The trim removed 2 bases at V and 6 bases at J, leaving 0 bases unmatched. The CDR3 region has the DNA TGTGCCATCAGTGAGGGACAGGGTCAGCCCCAGCATTTT. This gives the protein CAISEGQGQPQHF.

J is TRBJ1-6 and V is TRBV28; no clear D. The length of the CDR3 is 16 residues. Trimming stripped 5 bases from V and 8 bases from J, with 19 bases between. CDR1 is MDHEN, CDR2 SYDVKM, per germline. The CDR3 loop is CASSKLHGSSYSPLHF. The CDR3 DNA reads TGTGCCAGCAGTAAACTACACGGCTCATCCTATTCACCCCTCCACTTT.